A single sample gave rise to the 4 T cell receptor beta chains below, sequenced in a study of T cell repertoires in cytomegalovirus infection. No antigen is known for these receptors. One entry per CDR3 protein results from TCRdb running MiXCR on the reads. Of about a million distinct CDR3 sequences listed, approximately 33% are singletons. The specimen was cultured CD8+ T cells from PBMCs, collected from culture after CMV antigen stimulation. The receptor set was obtained from a human donor in good health (CMV status not recorded). Some clones in this sample may be carry-over from other donors' samples.

This clonotype was recorded a few times. The J gene is TRBJ1-1, the V gene TRBV6-5, with no clear D. The CDR3 totals 15 residues. The germline V gene has CDR1 MNHEY and CDR2 SVGAGI. Trimming took off 2 bases at V and 8 bases at J, with 18 bases between the two ends. The CDR3 DNA follows: TGTGCCAGCAGTTACGGAGAGTTGGTGAACTCCGAAGCTTTCTTT. Translated: CASSYGELVNSEAFF.

This clonotype occurred a few times. The V gene is TRBV4-3, the J gene TRBJ2-3, with 9 bases that match TRBD2. The germline gives CDR1 LGHNA, CDR2 YSLEER. The CDR3 spans 18 residues. The V and J ends lost 0 bases and 2 bases, in that order; junction bases with no gene match: 9. This CDR3 reads CASSQEGAGGPHTDTQYF. Here the CDR3 DNA reads TGCGCCAGCAGCCAAGAGGGGGCGGGGGGGCCCCACACAGATACGCAGTATTTT.

The genes are TRBV27 and TRBJ2-1; D gene uncertain. The germline V gene encodes CDR1 MNHEY and CDR2 SMNVEV (reference sequence). This CDR3 has 15 residues. Deletions cut 0 bases from V and 8 bases from J, with 14 bases between. CDR3 residues: CASSLSLYPIHEQFF. CDR3 coding DNA: TGTGCCAGCAGTTTATCCTTGTACCCCATACATGAGCAGTTCTTC.

The chain employs TRBV12-5 and TRBJ1-4; no definite D call. V lost 3 bases to trimming and J lost 7 bases, with 12 bases between them. Germline lookup yields CDR1 LGHNT and CDR2 FRNRAP. CDR3 length equals 14 residues. CDR3 loop: CASGLRDGGEKLFF. Here the CDR3 DNA reads TGTGCTAGTGGTTTACGCGATGGAGGTGAAAAACTGTTTTTT.